This T cell receptor (beta chain) was captured in a study of T cell responses to AZD1222 COVID-19 vaccine. Findings of the study overall: Clonal diversity may have been underestimated, and the donors were mostly white British, with more females than males.

V gave up 5 bases and J gave up 5 bases, with 10 bases separating them. Per the germline V gene, CDR1 is SQVTM and CDR2 is ANQGSEA. The CDR3 runs 11 residues. Using immunoSEQ multiplex PCR, the repertoire was profiled, and TCRdb retains in-frame clones only, with some absent. The sample lists some 150,000 clones; about 87% were seen once. As for this clone: Its target is not known.

The material sequenced was peripheral blood, taken 28 days after the second AZD1222 dose. This TCR was recovered from an adult who received the AZD1222 COVID-19 vaccine. The chain has TRBV29-1 and TRBJ2-7; D remains unclear. The DNA of the CDR3 is TGCAGCGTTAAAGGGAACCACGAGCAGTACTTC. Its protein product is CSVKGNHEQYF.